The 17 T cell receptor beta chains listed next were all sequenced from one sample in a study of T cells in Graves' hyperthyroidism and ophthalmopathy. Researchers amplified the TCR beta CDR3 regions from RNA transcripts. The TCR CDR3 was amplified in a first-round RT-PCR using the HTBI primer set. TCRdb re-derived calls from the multiplex PCR reads in MiXCR, one entry per CDR3 protein. Among 550,000 to 600,000 distinct CDR3 sequences listed, 16% were seen once. The sample comprised blood. These receptors were obtained from a woman aged 18 to 35 with Graves' hyperthyroidism.

The sample holds many counts of this clonotype. The chain links TRBV6-1 to TRBJ2-7, with 11 bases fitting TRBD2. The CDR3 covers 14 residues. Germline CDR1 is MNHNS and CDR2 is SASEGT. Trimming cost V 6 bases and J 7 bases; bases outside gene matches: 8. DNA of the CDR3: TGTGCCAGCAGATCGGGACTAGCGGCAGGAGAGCAGTACTTC. Translation: CASRSGLAAGEQYF.

This clonotype was counted ten times or more. V usage is TRBV5-1 and J usage is TRBJ1-5; maybe TRBD1 (5 bases). This CDR3 spans 15 amino acids. V lost 0 bases and J 4 bases, leaving 11 bases between the germline ends. The germline gives CDR1 SGHRS, CDR2 YFSETQ. The CDR3: CASSLGGTTNQPQHF. CDR3 nucleotides: TGCGCCAGCAGCTTGGGTGGGACGACTAATCAGCCCCAGCATTTT.

The rearrangement joins TRBV28 to TRBJ1-5; 7 bases fit TRBD1. CDR1 MDHEN and CDR2 SYDVKM come from the germline V gene. The CDR3 has 16 residues. V lost 6 bases to trimming and J lost 4 bases; unmatched junction nucleotides: 12. The CDR3 loop is CASRGTLDRINQPQHF. The CDR3 nucleotides read TGTGCCAGCAGGGGTACCCTGGACAGGATTAATCAGCCCCAGCATTTT. The variable domain in full, with the rest retrieved from reference TRBV28 and TRBJ1-5, is DVKVTQSSRYLVKRTGEKVFLECVQDMDHENMFWYRQDPGLGLRLIYFSYDVKMKEKGDIPEGYSVSREKKERFSLILESASTNQTSMYLCASRGTLDRINQPQHFGDGTRLSIL.

The CDR3 region is CATSDPSQGSNQPQHF. Here the CDR3 DNA reads TGTGCCACCAGTGATCCTTCACAGGGAAGCAATCAGCCCCAGCATTTT. The chain couples TRBV24-1 to TRBJ1-5, with a tentative D call TRBD1 (6 bases). The length of the CDR3 is 16 residues. Per germline, CDR1 KGHDR and CDR2 SFDVKD. V lost 3 bases and J lost 1, with 12 bases in between.

The rearrangement joins TRBV19 to TRBJ1-2; D may be TRBD1 (5 bases). The CDR3 runs to 14 residues. Per germline, CDR1 LNHDA and CDR2 SQIVND (reference sequence). V lost 0 bases and J 8 bases, leaving 13 bases between the germline ends. This CDR3 is CASSIDAGQLGYTF. CDR3 bases: TGTGCCAGTAGTATAGACGCAGGGCAGTTGGGCTACACCTTC.

The chain carries TRBV30 and TRBJ1-6, with no clear D. Germline CDR1 and CDR2: GTSNPN and SVGIG (reference sequence). The V and J ends lost 2 bases and 0 bases respectively, with 11 bases between them. The CDR3 covers 16 residues. CDR3 nucleotides: TGTGCCTGGAGTTTGACGGTACCCTCCTATAATTCACCCCTCCACTTT. It codes for CAWSLTVPSYNSPLHF.

Points on this clonotype: This may stem from a read error, because a much larger clone lies one nucleotide away. The V and J genes are TRBV12-5 and TRBJ2-7; D gene ambiguous. Deletions cut 1 base from V and 0 bases from J, with 16 bases between. Germline V gene data show CDR1 as LGHNT and CDR2 as FRNRAP. The CDR3 is 17 amino acids. The CDR3 DNA reads TGTGCTAGTGGTTTGGGGATTGGGCAGCGAAGCTCCTACGAGCAGTACTTC. Translating gives CASGLGIGQRSSYEQYF.

Comment on this clonotype: A read error may be the cause here, since a much bigger clone is one base away. The chain joins TRBV18 to TRBJ1-1; D not certain. The CDR3 covers 14 residues. The V gene's germline CDR1 is KGHSH and CDR2 LQKENI. Written as DNA, the CDR3 is TGTGCCAGCTCACCACCTTCAAGGAACACTGAAGTTTTCTTT. It yields the protein CASSPPSRNTEVFF.

This clonotype was found many times. This chain connects TRBV7-2 to TRBJ2-7; D is ambiguous. Trimming took 0 bases from V and 0 from J, leaving 12 bases between them. The CDR3 covers 16 residues. Germline loops: CDR1 SGHTA, CDR2 FQGNSA. CDR3: CASSLAGRLSSYEQYF. Written as DNA, the CDR3 is TGTGCCAGCAGCTTAGCCGGCAGGCTCTCCTCCTACGAGCAGTACTTC.

This clonotype was seen more than once but under ten times. The rearrangement uses TRBV6-2 or TRBV6-3 and TRBJ2-2; the D gene is possibly TRBD1 (6 bases). Germline assignment: CDR1 MNHEY and CDR2 SVGEGT. The CDR3 totals 16 residues. V was shortened by 5 bases and J by 1 base, with 14 bases between the two germline ends. CDR3 in DNA: TGTGCCAGCAGTGCCCGACAGGAAATGAACACCGGGGAGCTGTTTTTT. It specifies CASSARQEMNTGELFF.

This clonotype showed up many times. The rearrangement joins TRBV24-1 to TRBJ2-3; D is unresolved. Germline V gene sequence: CDR1 KGHDR, CDR2 SFDVKD. The ends were cut back, 1 base at V and 0 bases at J, with 4 bases in the middle. The CDR3 totals 14 residues. The CDR3 region has the DNA TGTGCCACCAGTGATTTTTCAAGCACAGATACGCAGTATTTT. Amino acid sequence: CATSDFSSTDTQYF.

The rearrangement joins TRBV20-1 to TRBJ2-2, with D possibly matching TRBD2 (7 bases). CDR3 length: 16 residues. CDR1 DFQATT and CDR2 SNEGSKA come from the germline V gene (reference sequence). Trimming cost V 5 bases and J 5 bases, with 21 bases left between them. In nucleotides, the CDR3 is TGCAGTGCTGGGAGGGGGGCGGGAGTTCGTACCGGGGAGCTGTTTTTT. The encoded protein is CSAGRGAGVRTGELFF.

This clonotype came up a few times. V usage is TRBV7-9 and J usage is TRBJ1-1; no clear D gene. This CDR3 comprises 12 residues. CDR1 SEHNR and CDR2 FQNEAQ come from the germline V gene (reference sequence). With 3 bases removed from V and 10 bases from J, the gap between germline ends came to 12 bases. CDR3 sequence: CASSFNPLLAFF. The CDR3 region has the DNA TGTGCCAGCAGCTTTAACCCCCTACTAGCTTTCTTT.

This clonotype has only a few counts. This chain connects TRBV24-1 to TRBJ1-1; TRBD1 matches at 9 bases. The germline V gene has CDR1 KGHDR and CDR2 SFDVKD. With V trimmed by 6 bases and J by 6 bases, 7 bases remained unmatched. The CDR3 runs 14 residues. DNA for the CDR3: TGTGCCACCAGTACAGGGGGCCATTACCCTGAAGCTTTCTTT. Translation gives CATSTGGHYPEAFF.

This clonotype showed up many times. A much larger clone differs by one base, so this may be a read error. The chain uses TRBV7-8 and TRBJ2-3; D unresolved. The ends were cut back, 6 bases at V and 0 bases at J, with 4 bases in the middle. The CDR3 totals 12 residues. CDR1 SGHVS and CDR2 FQNEAQ come from the germline V gene. The CDR3 protein is CASRSSTDTQYF. The CDR3 coding sequence is TGTGCCAGCAGGTCTAGCACAGATACGCAGTATTTT. Supplemented by reference TRBV7-8 and TRBJ2-3, the full variable domain reads GAGVSQSPRYKVAKRGQDVALRCDPISGHVSLFWYQQALGQGPEFLTYFQNEAQLDKSGLPSDRFFAERPEGSVSTLKIQRTQQEDSAVYLCASRSSTDTQYFGPGTRLTVL.

This clonotype was seen only a few times. V and J are TRBV19 and TRBJ1-5; D gene ambiguous. The CDR3 covers 12 residues. V was cut by 5 bases and J by 7 bases, with 9 bases left in between. CDR1 LNHDA and CDR2 SQIVND come from the germline V gene (reference sequence). The CDR3 DNA is TGTGCCAGTAGTGCGCAGGAGCAGCCCCAGCATTTT. Residues: CASSAQEQPQHF.

The J gene is TRBJ1-1, the V gene TRBV5-1, with D unresolved. The V end lost 6 bases, the J end lost 3 bases, and 15 bases lay between the germline ends. The CDR3 runs to 14 residues. CDR1 and CDR2 (germline): SGHRS, YFSETQ. CDR3 DNA: TGCGCCAGCAACTCCCCCGGCCTAGACACTGAAGCTTTCTTT. This encodes CASNSPGLDTEAFF.